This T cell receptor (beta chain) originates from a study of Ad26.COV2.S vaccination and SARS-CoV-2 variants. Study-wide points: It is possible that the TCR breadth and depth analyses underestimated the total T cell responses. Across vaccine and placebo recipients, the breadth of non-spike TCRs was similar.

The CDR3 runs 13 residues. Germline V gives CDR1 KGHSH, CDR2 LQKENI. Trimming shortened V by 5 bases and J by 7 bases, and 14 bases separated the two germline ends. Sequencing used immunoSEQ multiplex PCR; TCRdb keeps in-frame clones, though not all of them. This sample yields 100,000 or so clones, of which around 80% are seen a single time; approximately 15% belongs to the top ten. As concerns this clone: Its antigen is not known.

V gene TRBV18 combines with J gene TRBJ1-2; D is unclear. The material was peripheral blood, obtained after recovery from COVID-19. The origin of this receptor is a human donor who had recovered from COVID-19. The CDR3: CASSKDSKGGYTF. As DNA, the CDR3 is TGTGCCAGCTCAAAGGACTCCAAGGGTGGCTACACCTTC.